A selection of T cell receptor beta chains follows, all from one sample in a study of regulatory T cells in long-lasting Graves disease. TCRdb recomputed calls from the multiplex PCR reads with MiXCR, one row per CDR3 protein. This repertoire shows 650,000 to 700,000 distinct CDR3 sequences, about 30% found once; its top ten account for around 42%. The sample here was peripheral blood mononuclear cells (PBMCs), taken when the disease was refractory, from a patient treated with antithyroid drugs. All receptors derive from a female donor with Graves disease. Both conserved end residues are part of each CDR3. The D gene is left open where the match is weak. Clone size is given for some rows only: seen once, a few or many times, or a class if the clone is expanded.

abundance	v_gene	d_gene	j_gene	CDR3aa	CDR3nt
.	TRBV12-3/TRBV12-4	.	TRBJ1-5	CASSLRRQDNQPQHF	TGTGCCAGCAGTTTACGCCGACAGGATAATCAGCCCCAGCATTTT
.	TRBV19	.	TRBJ2-2	CASSWGRGLGNTGELFF	TGTGCCAGTAGTTGGGGCAGGGGATTGGGGAACACCGGGGAGCTGTTTTTT
.	TRBV28	.	TRBJ1-5	CASSLGVRSNQPQHF	TGTGCCAGCAGTTTGGGGGTTCGTAGCAATCAGCCCCAGCATTTT
.	TRBV6-1	.	TRBJ1-2	CASSYPHGCTF	TGTGCCAGCAGCTACCCCCATGGCTGCACCTTC
.	TRBV30	.	TRBJ1-1	CAWSVRGTEAFF	TGTGCCTGGAGTGTAAGGGGCACTGAAGCTTTCTTT
many	TRBV6-5	.	TRBJ2-7	CASSYNYEQYF	TGTGCCAGCAGTTACAACTACGAGCAGTACTTC
few	TRBV11-2	.	TRBJ2-7	CASSSNRDPYEQYF	TGTGCCAGCAGCTCGAACAGGGACCCGTACGAGCAGTACTTC
few	TRBV7-8	TRBD1	TRBJ1-2	CASSPLQGGYGYTF	TGTGCCAGCAGCCCTTTACAGGGGGGCTATGGCTACACCTTC
few	TRBV12-3/TRBV12-4	.	TRBJ1-3	CASSIGAGSGNTIYF	TGTGCCAGCAGTATAGGGGCAGGGTCCGGAAACACCATATATTTT
.	TRBV5-1	.	TRBJ1-1	CASSSALGAEAFF	TGCGCCAGCAGCAGCGCTCTGGGGGCTGAAGCTTTCTTT
few	TRBV11-2	.	TRBJ1-2	CASSNTGTAGYTF	TGTGCCAGCAGCAACACAGGGACGGCTGGCTACACCTTC
few	TRBV29-1	.	TRBJ2-7	CSVEDTSYEQYF	TGCAGCGTTGAAGACACTTCCTACGAGCAGTACTTC
many	TRBV12-3/TRBV12-4	TRBD1	TRBJ2-7	CASTPRVGQRYEQYF	TGTGCCAGCACCCCCAGGGTGGGACAGCGCTACGAGCAGTACTTC
.	TRBV11-2	TRBD2	TRBJ2-7	CASSLGVGTSGYEQYF	TGTGCCAGCAGCTTAGGTGTCGGGACTAGCGGATACGAGCAGTACTTC
.	TRBV6-2/TRBV6-3	.	TRBJ1-2	CASSEIRDYGYTF	TGTGCCAGCAGTGAAATACGGGACTATGGCTACACCTTC
.	TRBV5-1	.	TRBJ2-7	CASSRDHPTYEQYF	TGCGCCAGCAGCCGGGACCACCCCACCTACGAGCAGTACTTC
.	TRBV29-1	.	TRBJ2-7	CSVEIPSLYSTIGPKSSSYEQYF	TGCAGCGTTGAGATTCCCTCCTTGTATAGTACGATTGGTCCGAAATCGAGCTCCTACGAGCAGTACTTC
many	TRBV12-3/TRBV12-4	TRBD1	TRBJ1-2	CASSFRGGYYGYTF	TGTGCCAGCAGTTTCAGGGGGGGTTATTATGGCTACACCTTC
.	TRBV7-9	.	TRBJ1-5	CASSIGPARNNQPQHF	TGTGCCAGCAGCATCGGTCCCGCGAGGAACAATCAGCCCCAGCATTTT
few	TRBV10-3	.	TRBJ1-6	CAIRVGHDTASPLHF	TGTGCCATCAGAGTGGGACATGACACCGCGTCACCCCTCCACTTT
.	TRBV5-1	.	TRBJ1-1	CASSLIEGNTEAFF	TGCGCCAGCAGCTTAATCGAGGGGAACACTGAAGCTTTCTTT
few	TRBV7-8	.	TRBJ1-5	CASSEGRGRNQPQHF	TGTGCCAGCAGCGAGGGACGGGGGAGGAATCAGCCCCAGCATTTT
many	TRBV7-2	.	TRBJ2-5	CASSLELVQETQYF	TGTGCCAGCAGCTTAGAACTCGTCCAAGAGACCCAGTACTTC
few	TRBV19	.	TRBJ2-5	CASSPSGGAYEETQYF	TGTGCCAGTAGTCCATCGGGGGGCGCTTACGAAGAGACCCAGTACTTC
few	TRBV14	.	TRBJ2-7	CASSQSSTGTRAYEQYF	TGTGCCAGCAGCCAAAGCTCGACAGGCACCCGGGCCTACGAGCAGTACTTC
.	TRBV20-1	.	TRBJ2-2	CSARDVRASLNTGELFF	TGCAGTGCTAGAGATGTTCGGGCAAGCTTAAACACCGGGGAGCTGTTTTTT
.	TRBV3-1	.	TRBJ1-2	CASSQGQLNYGYTF	TGTGCCAGCAGCCAAGGACAGCTGAACTATGGCTACACCTTC
.	TRBV9	.	TRBJ1-2	CASSPTLTANGYTF	TGTGCCAGCAGCCCCACCCTCACAGCTAATGGCTACACCTTC
.	TRBV5-1	.	TRBJ2-6	CASSLPQGGGANVLTF	TGCGCCAGCAGCTTGCCTCAGGGTGGCGGGGCCAACGTCCTGACTTTC
.	TRBV20-1	.	TRBJ1-4	CSARDPGQKKLFF	TGCAGTGCTAGAGATCCCGGACAGAAAAAACTGTTTTTT
many	TRBV6-1	.	TRBJ1-5	CASRASLTGPQPQHF	TGTGCCAGCAGAGCATCCTTGACAGGCCCTCAGCCCCAGCATTTT
few	TRBV19	TRBD2	TRBJ2-4	CASSMRLAALQYF	TGTGCCAGTAGTATGAGACTAGCGGCACTTCAGTACTTC
.	TRBV20-1	.	TRBJ2-5	CSARAPGETQYF	TGCAGTGCTAGAGCCCCTGGGGAGACCCAGTACTTC
.	TRBV19	.	TRBJ1-2	CASSPPGHQIYGYTF	TGTGCCAGTAGTCCACCGGGACACCAAATCTATGGCTACACCTTC
.	TRBV5-1	.	TRBJ1-4	CASSPNSGGVNEKLFF	TGCGCCAGCAGCCCGAATAGCGGTGGTGTTAATGAAAAACTGTTTTTT
.	TRBV27	.	TRBJ1-6	CASGQYLSPLHF	TGTGCCAGCGGACAGTATCTCTCACCCCTCCACTTT
many	TRBV28	.	TRBJ1-2	CASSPTGPGYGYTF	TGTGCCAGCAGCCCGACCGGGCCGGGCTATGGCTACACCTTC